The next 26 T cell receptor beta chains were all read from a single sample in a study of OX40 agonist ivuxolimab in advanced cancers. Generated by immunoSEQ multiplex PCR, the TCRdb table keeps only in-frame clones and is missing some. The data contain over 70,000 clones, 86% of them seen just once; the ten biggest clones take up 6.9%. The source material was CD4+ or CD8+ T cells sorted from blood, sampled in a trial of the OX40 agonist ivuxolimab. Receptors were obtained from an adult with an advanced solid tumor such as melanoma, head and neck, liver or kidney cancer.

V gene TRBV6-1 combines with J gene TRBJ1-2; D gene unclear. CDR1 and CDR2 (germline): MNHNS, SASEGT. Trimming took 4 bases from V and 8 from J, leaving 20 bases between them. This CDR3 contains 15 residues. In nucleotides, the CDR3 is TGTGCCAGCAGTGGGGCAGGAGGTACCTATTTGGGCTACACCTTC. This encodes CASSGAGGTYLGYTF.

The CDR3 DNA follows: TGCGCCAGCAAGCAGGGGATCGGCCCAAACTATGGCTACACCTTC. Translation gives CASKQGIGPNYGYTF. The chain combines TRBV5-1 with TRBJ1-2; weak D call: TRBD1 (6 bases). Trimming took 6 bases from V and 2 from J, leaving 17 bases between them. CDR3 length equals 15 residues. Germline V gene sequence: CDR1 SGHRS, CDR2 YFSETQ.

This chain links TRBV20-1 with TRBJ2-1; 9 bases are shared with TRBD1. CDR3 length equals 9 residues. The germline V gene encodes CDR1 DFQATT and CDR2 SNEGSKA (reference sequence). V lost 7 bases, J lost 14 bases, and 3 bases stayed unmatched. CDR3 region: CSDGTGKFF. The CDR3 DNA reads TGCAGTGATGGGACAGGGAAGTTCTTC.

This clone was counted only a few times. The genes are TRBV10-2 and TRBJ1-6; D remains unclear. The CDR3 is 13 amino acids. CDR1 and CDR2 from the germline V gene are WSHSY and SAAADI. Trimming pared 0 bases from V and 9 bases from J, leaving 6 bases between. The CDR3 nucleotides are TGCGCCAGCAGTGAGTCGACCGGTTCACCCCTCCACTTT. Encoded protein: CASSESTGSPLHF.

CDR3 sequence (DNA): TGCGCCAGCAGCCTGGGGACTAGCGGTCAAAGTGGGGAGCTGTTTTTT. The encoded protein is CASSLGTSGQSGELFF. The gene calls are TRBV5-1 and TRBJ2-2, with 11 bases matching TRBD2. The germline gives CDR1 SGHRS, CDR2 YFSETQ. The CDR3 has 16 residues. With 4 bases clipped from V and 8 bases from J, the junction kept 10 bases outside the gene matches. The whole variable domain, remainder taken from reference TRBV5-1 and TRBJ2-2, is KAGVTQTPRYLIKTRGQQVTLSCSPISGHRSVSWYQQTPGQGLQFLFEYFSETQRNKGNFPGRFSGRQFSNSRSEMNVSTLELGDSALYLCASSLGTSGQSGELFFGEGSRLTVL.

CDR3 in DNA: TGCGCCAGCAGCATCACAGGCGCCTACGAGCAGTACTTC. As protein: CASSITGAYEQYF. This chain connects TRBV5-1 to TRBJ2-7; maybe TRBD1 (5 bases). V lost 4 bases to trimming and J lost 2 bases, with 10 bases between them. The length of the CDR3 is 13 residues. Germline V CDR1 and CDR2: SGHRS, YFSETQ. The variable domain in full, with the rest retrieved from reference TRBV5-1 and TRBJ2-7, is KAGVTQTPRYLIKTRGQQVTLSCSPISGHRSVSWYQQTPGQGLQFLFEYFSETQRNKGNFPGRFSGRQFSNSRSEMNVSTLELGDSALYLCASSITGAYEQYFGPGTRLTVT.

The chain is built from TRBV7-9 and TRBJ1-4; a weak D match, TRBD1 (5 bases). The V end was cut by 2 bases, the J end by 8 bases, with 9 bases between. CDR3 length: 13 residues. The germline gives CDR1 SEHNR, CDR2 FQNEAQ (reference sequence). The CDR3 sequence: CASSLPGTEKLFF. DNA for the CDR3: TGTGCCAGCAGCTTACCCGGGACCGAAAAACTGTTTTTT.

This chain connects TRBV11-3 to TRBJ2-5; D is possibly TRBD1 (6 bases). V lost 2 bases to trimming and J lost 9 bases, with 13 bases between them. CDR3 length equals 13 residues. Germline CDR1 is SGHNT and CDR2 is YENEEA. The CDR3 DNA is TGTGCCAGCAGCTTAACTTGGGCAGGGGCCCAGTACTTC. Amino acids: CASSLTWAGAQYF.

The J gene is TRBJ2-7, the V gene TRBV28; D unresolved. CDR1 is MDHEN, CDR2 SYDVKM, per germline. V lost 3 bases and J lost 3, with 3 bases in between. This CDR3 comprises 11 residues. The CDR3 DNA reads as TGTGCCAGCAGTTTTTTCTACGAGCAGTACTTC. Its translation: CASSFFYEQYF. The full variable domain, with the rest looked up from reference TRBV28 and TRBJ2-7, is DVKVTQSSRYLVKRTGEKVFLECVQDMDHENMFWYRQDPGLGLRLIYFSYDVKMKEKGDIPEGYSVSREKKERFSLILESASTNQTSMYLCASSFFYEQYFGPGTRLTVT.

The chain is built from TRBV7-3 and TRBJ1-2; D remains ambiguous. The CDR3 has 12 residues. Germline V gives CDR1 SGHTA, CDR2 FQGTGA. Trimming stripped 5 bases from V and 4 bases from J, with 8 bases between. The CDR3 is CASSVDGYGYTF. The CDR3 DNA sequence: TGTGCCAGCAGCGTGGACGGCTATGGCTACACCTTC.

The CDR3 loop reads CASSQDYLQGARGYTF. The CDR3 DNA sequence: TGCGCCAGCAGCCAAGATTATCTCCAGGGGGCGCGTGGCTACACCTTC. The V and J genes are TRBV4-3 and TRBJ1-2; 8 nucleotides agree with TRBD1. This CDR3 contains 16 residues. V shed 0 bases, J shed 7 bases, and the junction held 10 bases outside the gene matches. CDR1 is LGHNA and CDR2 is YSLEER in the germline V gene.

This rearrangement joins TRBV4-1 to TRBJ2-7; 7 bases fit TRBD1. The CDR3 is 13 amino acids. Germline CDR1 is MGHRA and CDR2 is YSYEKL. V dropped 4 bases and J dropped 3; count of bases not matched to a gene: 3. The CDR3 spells CASSPRDSYEQYF. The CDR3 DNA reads TGCGCCAGCAGCCCCCGGGACAGCTACGAGCAGTACTTC.

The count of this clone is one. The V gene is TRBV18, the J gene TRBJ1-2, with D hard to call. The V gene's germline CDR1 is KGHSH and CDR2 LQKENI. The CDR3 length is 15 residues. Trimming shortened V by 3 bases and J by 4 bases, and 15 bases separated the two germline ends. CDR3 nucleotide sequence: TGTGCCAGCTCACCGGAGGGTGCCAGTCCCTATGGCTACACCTTC. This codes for CASSPEGASPYGYTF. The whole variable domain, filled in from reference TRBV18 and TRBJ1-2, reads NAGVMQNPRHLVRRRGQEARLRCSPMKGHSHVYWYRQLPEEGLKFMVYLQKENIIDESGMPKERFSAEFPKEGPSILRIQQVVRGDSAAYFCASSPEGASPYGYTFGSGTRLTVV.

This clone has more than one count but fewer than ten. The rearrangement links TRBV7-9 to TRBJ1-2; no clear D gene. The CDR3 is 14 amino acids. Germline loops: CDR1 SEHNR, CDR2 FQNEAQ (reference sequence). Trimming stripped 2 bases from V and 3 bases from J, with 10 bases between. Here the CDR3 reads CASSLLWGDYGYTF. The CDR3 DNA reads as TGTGCCAGCAGCTTACTATGGGGTGACTATGGCTACACCTTC. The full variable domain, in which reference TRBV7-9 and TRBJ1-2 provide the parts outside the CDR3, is DTGVSQNPRHKITKRGQNVTFRCDPISEHNRLYWYRQTLGQGPEFLTYFQNEAQLEKSRLLSDRFSAERPKGSFSTLEIQRTEQGDSAMYLCASSLLWGDYGYTFGSGTRLTVV.

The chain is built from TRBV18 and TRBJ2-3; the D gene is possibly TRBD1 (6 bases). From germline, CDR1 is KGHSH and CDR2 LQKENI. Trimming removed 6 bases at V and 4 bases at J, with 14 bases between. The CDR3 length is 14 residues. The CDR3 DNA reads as TGTGCCAGCTCCCCAGGGGTTCAGTCAGATACGCAGTATTTT. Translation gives CASSPGVQSDTQYF.

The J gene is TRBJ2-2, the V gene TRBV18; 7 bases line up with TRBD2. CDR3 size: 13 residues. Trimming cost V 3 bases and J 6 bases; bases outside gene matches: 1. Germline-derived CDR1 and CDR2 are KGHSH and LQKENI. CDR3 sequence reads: CASSPLAAGELFF. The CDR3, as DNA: TGTGCCAGCTCACCTCTAGCGGCCGGGGAGCTGTTTTTT.

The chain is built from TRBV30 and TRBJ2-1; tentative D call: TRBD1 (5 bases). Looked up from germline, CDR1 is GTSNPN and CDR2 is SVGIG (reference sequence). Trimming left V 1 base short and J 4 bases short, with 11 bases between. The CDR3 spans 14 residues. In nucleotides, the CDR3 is TGTGCCTGGAGTGCAGGGTCCGATTACAATGAGCAGTTCTTC. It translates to CAWSAGSDYNEQFF.

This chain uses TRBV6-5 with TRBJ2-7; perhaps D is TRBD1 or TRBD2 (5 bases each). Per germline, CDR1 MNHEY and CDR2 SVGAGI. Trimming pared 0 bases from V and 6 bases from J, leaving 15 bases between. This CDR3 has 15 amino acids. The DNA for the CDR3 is TGTGCCAGCAGTTACTCGGGGGTGCAGTTCGGCGAGCAGTACTTC. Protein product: CASSYSGVQFGEQYF.

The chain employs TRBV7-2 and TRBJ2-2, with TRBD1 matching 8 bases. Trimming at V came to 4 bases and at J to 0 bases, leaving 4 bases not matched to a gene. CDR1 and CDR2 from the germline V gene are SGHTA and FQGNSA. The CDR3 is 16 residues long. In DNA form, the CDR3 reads TGTGCCAGCAGCTCGAGGACAGGGACGAACACCGGGGAGCTGTTTTTT. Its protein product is CASSSRTGTNTGELFF.

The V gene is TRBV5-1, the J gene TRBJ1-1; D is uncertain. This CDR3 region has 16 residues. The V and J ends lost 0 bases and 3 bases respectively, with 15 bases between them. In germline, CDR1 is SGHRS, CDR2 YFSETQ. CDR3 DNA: TGCGCCAGCAGCTTGGCCCGGGCTAGGTATGACACTGAAGCTTTCTTT. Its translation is CASSLARARYDTEAFF.

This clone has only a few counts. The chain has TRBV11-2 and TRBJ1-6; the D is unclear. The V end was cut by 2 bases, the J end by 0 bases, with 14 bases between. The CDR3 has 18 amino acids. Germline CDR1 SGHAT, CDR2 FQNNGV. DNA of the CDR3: TGTGCCAGCAGCTTAAGGTCAGGCGGGAGCTCCTATAATTCACCCCTCCACTTT. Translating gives CASSLRSGGSSYNSPLHF. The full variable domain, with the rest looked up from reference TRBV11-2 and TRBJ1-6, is EAGVAQSPRYKIIEKRQSVAFWCNPISGHATLYWYQQILGQGPKLLIQFQNNGVVDDSQLPKDRFSAERLKGVDSTLKIQPAKLEDSAVYLCASSLRSGGSSYNSPLHFGNGTRLTVT.

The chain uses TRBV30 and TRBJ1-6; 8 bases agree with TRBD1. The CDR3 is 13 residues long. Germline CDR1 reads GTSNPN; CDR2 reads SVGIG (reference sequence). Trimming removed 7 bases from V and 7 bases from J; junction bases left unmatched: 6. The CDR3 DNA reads TGTGCCTTGACAGGGGTTTACAATTCACCCCTCCACTTT. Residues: CALTGVYNSPLHF.

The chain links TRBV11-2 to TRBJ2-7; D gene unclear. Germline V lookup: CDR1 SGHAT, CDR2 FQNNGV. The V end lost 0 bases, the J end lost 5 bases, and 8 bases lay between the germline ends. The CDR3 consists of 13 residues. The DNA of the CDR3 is TGTGCCAGCAGCTTAGATCAGGTGGACGAGCAGTACTTC. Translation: CASSLDQVDEQYF. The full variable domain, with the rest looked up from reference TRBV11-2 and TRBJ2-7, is EAGVAQSPRYKIIEKRQSVAFWCNPISGHATLYWYQQILGQGPKLLIQFQNNGVVDDSQLPKDRFSAERLKGVDSTLKIQPAKLEDSAVYLCASSLDQVDEQYFGPGTRLTVT.

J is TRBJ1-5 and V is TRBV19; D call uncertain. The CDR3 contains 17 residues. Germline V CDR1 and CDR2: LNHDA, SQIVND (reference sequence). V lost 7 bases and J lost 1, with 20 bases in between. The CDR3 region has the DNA TGTGCCAGTACCCCCACCGGCCCGTGGAGGAGCAATCAGCCCCAGCATTTT. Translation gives CASTPTGPWRSNQPQHF.

CDR3 protein: CASVQGYGNTIYF. Here the CDR3 DNA reads TGTGCCAGCGTACAGGGGTACGGAAACACCATATATTTT. This chain uses TRBV6-6 with TRBJ1-3, with TRBD1 matching over 7 bases. V shed 8 bases, J shed 4 bases, and the junction held 5 bases outside the gene matches. Germline CDR1 reads MNHNY; CDR2 reads SVGAGI (reference sequence). The CDR3 is 13 amino acids.

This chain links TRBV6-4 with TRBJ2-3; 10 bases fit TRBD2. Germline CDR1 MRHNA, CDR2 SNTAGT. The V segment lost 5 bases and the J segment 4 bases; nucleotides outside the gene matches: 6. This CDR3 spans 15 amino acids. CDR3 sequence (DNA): TGTGCCAGCAGTTCTAGCGGGAGAGGCTCAGATACGCAGTATTTT. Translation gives CASSSSGRGSDTQYF.